This T cell receptor beta chain emerged from a study of blood T cell repertoires in COVID-19. TCRdb's table, derived via immunoSEQ multiplex PCR, lists solely in-frame clones and lacks some. The sample lists 80,000 to 130,000 clones; 88% were seen once. This CDR3 is 15 amino acids long. Germline CDR1 KGHSH, CDR2 LQKENI. V lost 4 bases, J lost 3 bases, and 16 bases lay in between. What was sequenced was peripheral blood. J is TRBJ2-7 and V is TRBV18; TRBD2 might be the D (6 bases). The sequence was obtained from a woman aged 55 to 70 with acute or convalescent COVID-19. CDR3 bases: TGTGCCAGCTCACAACACGCGGGACCAAACTACGAGCAGTACTTC. Translating it yields CASSQHAGPNYEQYF.